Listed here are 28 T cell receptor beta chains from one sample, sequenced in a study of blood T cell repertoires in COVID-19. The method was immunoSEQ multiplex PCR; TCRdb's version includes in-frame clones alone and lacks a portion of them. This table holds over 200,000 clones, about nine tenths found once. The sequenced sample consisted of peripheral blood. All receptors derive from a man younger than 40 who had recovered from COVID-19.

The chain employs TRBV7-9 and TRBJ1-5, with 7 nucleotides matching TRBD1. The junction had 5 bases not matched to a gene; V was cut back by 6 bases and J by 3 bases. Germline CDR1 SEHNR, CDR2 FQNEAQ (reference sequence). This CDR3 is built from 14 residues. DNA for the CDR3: TGTGCCAGCAGTTTCGACAGGGCCAATCAGCCCCAGCATTTT. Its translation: CASSFDRANQPQHF. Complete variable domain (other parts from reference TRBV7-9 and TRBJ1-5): DTGVSQNPRHKITKRGQNVTFRCDPISEHNRLYWYRQTLGQGPEFLTYFQNEAQLEKSRLLSDRFSAERPKGSFSTLEIQRTEQGDSAMYLCASSFDRANQPQHFGDGTRLSIL.

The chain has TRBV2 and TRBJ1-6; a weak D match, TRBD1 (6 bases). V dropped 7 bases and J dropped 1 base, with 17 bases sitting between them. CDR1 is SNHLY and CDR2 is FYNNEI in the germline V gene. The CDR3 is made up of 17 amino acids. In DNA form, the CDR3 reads TGTGCCAGCAATAGGCTCCGGGGGGCGTCCTATAATTCACCCCTCCACTTT. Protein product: CASNRLRGASYNSPLHF. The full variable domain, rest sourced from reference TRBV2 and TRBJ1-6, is EPEVTQTPSHQVTQMGQEVILRCVPISNHLYFYWYRQILGQKVEFLVSFYNNEISEKSEIFDDQFSVERPDGSNFTLKIRSTKLEDSAMYFCASNRLRGASYNSPLHFGNGTRLTVT.

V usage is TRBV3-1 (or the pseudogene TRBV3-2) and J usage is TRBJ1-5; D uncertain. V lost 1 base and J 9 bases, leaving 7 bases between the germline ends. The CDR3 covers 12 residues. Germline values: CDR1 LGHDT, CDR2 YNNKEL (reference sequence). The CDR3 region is CASSQGQRPQHF. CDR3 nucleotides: TGTGCCAGCAGCCAAGGTCAGCGGCCCCAGCATTTT.

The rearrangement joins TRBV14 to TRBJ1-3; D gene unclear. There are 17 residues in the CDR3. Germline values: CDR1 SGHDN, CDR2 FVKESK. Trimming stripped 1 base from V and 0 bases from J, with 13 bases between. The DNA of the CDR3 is TGTGCCAGCAGCCAAGGCGGACTCAGGAGCTCTGGAAACACCATATATTTT. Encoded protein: CASSQGGLRSSGNTIYF.

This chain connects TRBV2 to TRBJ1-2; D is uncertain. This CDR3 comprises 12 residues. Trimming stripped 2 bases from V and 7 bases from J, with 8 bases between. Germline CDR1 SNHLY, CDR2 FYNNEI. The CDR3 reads CASSELRVGYTF. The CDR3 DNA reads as TGTGCCAGCAGTGAATTGCGGGTTGGCTACACCTTC.

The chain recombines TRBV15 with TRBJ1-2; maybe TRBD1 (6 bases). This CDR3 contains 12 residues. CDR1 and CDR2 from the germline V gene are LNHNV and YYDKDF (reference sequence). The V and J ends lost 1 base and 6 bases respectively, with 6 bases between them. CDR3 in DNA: TGTGCCACCAGCAGAGCAGGGGATGGCTACACCTTC. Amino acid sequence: CATSRAGDGYTF.

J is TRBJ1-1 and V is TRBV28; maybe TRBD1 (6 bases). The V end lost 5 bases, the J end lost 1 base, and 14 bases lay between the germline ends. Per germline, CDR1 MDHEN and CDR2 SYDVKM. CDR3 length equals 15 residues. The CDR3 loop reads CASSLGGLGNTEAFF. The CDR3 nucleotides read TGTGCCAGCAGTCTAGGGGGTCTCGGGAACACTGAAGCTTTCTTT. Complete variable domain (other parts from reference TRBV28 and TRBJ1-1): DVKVTQSSRYLVKRTGEKVFLECVQDMDHENMFWYRQDPGLGLRLIYFSYDVKMKEKGDIPEGYSVSREKKERFSLILESASTNQTSMYLCASSLGGLGNTEAFFGQGTRLTVV.

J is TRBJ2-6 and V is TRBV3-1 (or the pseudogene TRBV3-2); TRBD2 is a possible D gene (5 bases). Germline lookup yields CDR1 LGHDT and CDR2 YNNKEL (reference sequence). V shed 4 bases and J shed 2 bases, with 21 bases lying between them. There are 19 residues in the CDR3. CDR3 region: CASSPEGSLHYPGANVLTF. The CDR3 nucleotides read TGTGCCAGCAGCCCAGAAGGGAGCCTCCATTACCCTGGGGCCAACGTCCTGACTTTC.

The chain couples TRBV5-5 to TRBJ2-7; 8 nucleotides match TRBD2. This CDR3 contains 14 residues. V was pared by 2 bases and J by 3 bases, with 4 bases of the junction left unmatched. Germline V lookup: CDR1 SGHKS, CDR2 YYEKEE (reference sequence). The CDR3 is CASSFLLAGYEQYF. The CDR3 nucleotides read TGTGCCAGCAGCTTTCTCCTAGCGGGCTACGAGCAGTACTTC.

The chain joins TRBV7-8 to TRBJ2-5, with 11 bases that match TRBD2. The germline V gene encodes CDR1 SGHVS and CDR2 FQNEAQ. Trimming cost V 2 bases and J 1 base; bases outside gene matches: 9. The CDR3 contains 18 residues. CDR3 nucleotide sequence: TGTGCCAGCAGCTTAAATCGGAGACTAGCGGGGTCCCAAGAGACCCAGTACTTC. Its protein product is CASSLNRRLAGSQETQYF.

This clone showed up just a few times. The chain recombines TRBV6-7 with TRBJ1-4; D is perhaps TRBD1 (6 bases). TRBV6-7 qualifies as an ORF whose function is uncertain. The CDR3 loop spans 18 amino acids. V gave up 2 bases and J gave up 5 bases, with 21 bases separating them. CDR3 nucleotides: TGTGCCAGCAGTTACATACCCGGGACACAAGCAAAAAATGAAAAACTGTTTTTT. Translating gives CASSYIPGTQAKNEKLFF.

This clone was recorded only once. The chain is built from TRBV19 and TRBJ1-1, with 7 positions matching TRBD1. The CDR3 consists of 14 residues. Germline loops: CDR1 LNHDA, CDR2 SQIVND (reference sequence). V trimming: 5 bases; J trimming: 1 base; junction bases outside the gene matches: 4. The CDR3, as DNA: TGTGCCAGTAGTGCCCGACAGGGGAACACTGAAGCTTTCTTT. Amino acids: CASSARQGNTEAFF.

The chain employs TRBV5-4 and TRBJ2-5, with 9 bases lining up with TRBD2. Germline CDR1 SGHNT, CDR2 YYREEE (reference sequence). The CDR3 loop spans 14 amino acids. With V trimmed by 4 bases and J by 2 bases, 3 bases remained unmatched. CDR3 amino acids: CASSVSGGQETQYF. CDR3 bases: TGTGCCAGCAGCGTTAGCGGGGGACAAGAGACCCAGTACTTC.

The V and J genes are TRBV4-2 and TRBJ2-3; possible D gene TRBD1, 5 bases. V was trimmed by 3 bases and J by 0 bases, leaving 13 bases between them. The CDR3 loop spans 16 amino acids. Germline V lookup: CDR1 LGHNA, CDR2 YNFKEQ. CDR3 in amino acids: CASSHEVDKSTDTQYF. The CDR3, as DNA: TGTGCCAGCAGCCACGAAGTGGACAAGAGCACAGATACGCAGTATTTT.

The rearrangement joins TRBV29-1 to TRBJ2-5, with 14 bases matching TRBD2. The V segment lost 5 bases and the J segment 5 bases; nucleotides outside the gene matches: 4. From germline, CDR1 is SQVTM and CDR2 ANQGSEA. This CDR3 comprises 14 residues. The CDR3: CSVPRTSGGETQYF. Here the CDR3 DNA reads TGCAGCGTTCCCCGGACTAGCGGGGGGGAGACCCAGTACTTC.

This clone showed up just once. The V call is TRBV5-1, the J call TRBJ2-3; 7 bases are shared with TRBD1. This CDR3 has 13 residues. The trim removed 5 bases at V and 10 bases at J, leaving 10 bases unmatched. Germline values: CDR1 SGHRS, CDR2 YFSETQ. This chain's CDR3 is CASSRDGTVSQYF. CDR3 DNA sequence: TGCGCCAGCAGTCGGGACGGGACAGTATCGCAGTATTTT. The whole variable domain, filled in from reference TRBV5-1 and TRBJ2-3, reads KAGVTQTPRYLIKTRGQQVTLSCSPISGHRSVSWYQQTPGQGLQFLFEYFSETQRNKGNFPGRFSGRQFSNSRSEMNVSTLELGDSALYLCASSRDGTVSQYFGPGTRLTVL.

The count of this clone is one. CDR3 region: CATSSAPGPRLVTDTQYF. CDR3 nucleotides: TGTGCCACCAGCAGTGCTCCAGGGCCCCGACTGGTCACAGATACGCAGTATTTT. This chain links TRBV15 with TRBJ2-3; TRBD1 might be the D (5 bases). Germline assignment: CDR1 LNHNV and CDR2 YYDKDF (reference sequence). The CDR3 is made up of 18 amino acids. The V gene lost 3 bases and the J gene lost 2 bases, with 21 bases spanning the gap. Based on the CDR3 plus reference TRBV15 and TRBJ2-3, the full variable domain is DAMVIQNPRYQVTQFGKPVTLSCSQTLNHNVMYWYQQKSSQAPKLLFHYYDKDFNNEADTPDNFQSRRPNTSFCFLDIRSPGLGDTAMYLCATSSAPGPRLVTDTQYFGPGTRLTVL.

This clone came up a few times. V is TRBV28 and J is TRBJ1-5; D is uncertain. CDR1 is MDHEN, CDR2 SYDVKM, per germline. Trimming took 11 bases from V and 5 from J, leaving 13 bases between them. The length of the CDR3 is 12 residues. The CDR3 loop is CAHGRSDQPQHF. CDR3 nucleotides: TGTGCCCACGGGAGGAGCGATCAGCCCCAGCATTTT.

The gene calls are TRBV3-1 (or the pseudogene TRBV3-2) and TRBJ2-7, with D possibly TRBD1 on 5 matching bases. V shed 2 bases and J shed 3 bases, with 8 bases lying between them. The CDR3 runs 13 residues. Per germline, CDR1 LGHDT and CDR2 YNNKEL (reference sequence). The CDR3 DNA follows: TGTGCCAGCAGCCAACTCAGGGACTACGAGCAGTACTTC. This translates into CASSQLRDYEQYF.

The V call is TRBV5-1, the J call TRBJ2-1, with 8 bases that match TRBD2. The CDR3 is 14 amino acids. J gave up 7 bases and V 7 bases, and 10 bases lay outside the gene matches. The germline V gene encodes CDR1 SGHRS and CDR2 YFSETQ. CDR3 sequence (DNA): TGCGCCAGCGGCGCAGGGCGGGGGGTAAATGAGCAGTTCTTC. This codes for CASGAGRGVNEQFF. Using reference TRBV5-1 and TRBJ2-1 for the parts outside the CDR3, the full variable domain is KAGVTQTPRYLIKTRGQQVTLSCSPISGHRSVSWYQQTPGQGLQFLFEYFSETQRNKGNFPGRFSGRQFSNSRSEMNVSTLELGDSALYLCASGAGRGVNEQFFGPGTRLTVL.

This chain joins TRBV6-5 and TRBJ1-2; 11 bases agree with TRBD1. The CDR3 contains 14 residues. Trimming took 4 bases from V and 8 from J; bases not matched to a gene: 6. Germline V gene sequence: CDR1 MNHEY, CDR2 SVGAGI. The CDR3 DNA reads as TGTGCCAGCAGTTTCGGACAGGGGGCCGGGGGCTACACCTTC. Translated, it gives CASSFGQGAGGYTF.

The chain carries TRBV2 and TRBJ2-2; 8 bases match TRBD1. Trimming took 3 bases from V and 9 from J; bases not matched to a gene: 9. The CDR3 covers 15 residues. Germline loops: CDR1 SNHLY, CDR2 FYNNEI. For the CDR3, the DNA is TGTGCCAGCAGTGAGGGAGCAGGGGGCCCAAGGGAGCTGTTTTTT. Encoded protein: CASSEGAGGPRELFF.

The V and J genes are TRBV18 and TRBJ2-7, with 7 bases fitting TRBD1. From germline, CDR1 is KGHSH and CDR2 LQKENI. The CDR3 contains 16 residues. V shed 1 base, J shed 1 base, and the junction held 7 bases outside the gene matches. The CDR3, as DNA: TGTGCCAGCTCACCACGCCCGGGACAGCCTTCCTACGAGCAGTACTTC. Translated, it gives CASSPRPGQPSYEQYF.

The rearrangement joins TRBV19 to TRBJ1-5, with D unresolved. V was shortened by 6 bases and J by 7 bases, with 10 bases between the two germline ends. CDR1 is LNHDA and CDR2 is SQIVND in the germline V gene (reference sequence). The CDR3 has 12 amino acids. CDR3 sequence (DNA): TGTGCCAGTAGAGGCCCCGGGCAGCCCCAGCATTTT. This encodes CASRGPGQPQHF.

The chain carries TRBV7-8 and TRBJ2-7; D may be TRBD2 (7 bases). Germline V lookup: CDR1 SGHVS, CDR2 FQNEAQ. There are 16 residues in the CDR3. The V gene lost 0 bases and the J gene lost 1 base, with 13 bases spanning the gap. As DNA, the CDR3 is TGTGCCAGCAGCTTAGCGGGGGAGGGGGTTTCCTACGAGCAGTACTTC. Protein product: CASSLAGEGVSYEQYF.

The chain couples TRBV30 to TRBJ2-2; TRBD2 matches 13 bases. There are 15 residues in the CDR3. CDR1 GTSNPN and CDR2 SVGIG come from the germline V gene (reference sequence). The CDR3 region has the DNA TGTGCGAGGACTAGCGGGGGCCTTAACACCGGGGAGCTGTTTTTT. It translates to CARTSGGLNTGELFF. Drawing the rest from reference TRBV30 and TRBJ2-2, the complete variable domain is SQTIHQWPATLVQPVGSPLSLECTVEGTSNPNLYWYRQAAGRGLQLLFYSVGIGQISSEVPQNLSASRPQDRQFILSSKKLLLSDSGFYLCARTSGGLNTGELFFGEGSRLTVL.

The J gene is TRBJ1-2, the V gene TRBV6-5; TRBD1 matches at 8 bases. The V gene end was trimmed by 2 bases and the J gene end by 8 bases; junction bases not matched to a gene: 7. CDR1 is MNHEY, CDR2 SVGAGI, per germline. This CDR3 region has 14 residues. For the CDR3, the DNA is TGTGCCAGCAGTTACCTCGCAGGGGGCGTCGGCTACACCTTC. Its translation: CASSYLAGGVGYTF.

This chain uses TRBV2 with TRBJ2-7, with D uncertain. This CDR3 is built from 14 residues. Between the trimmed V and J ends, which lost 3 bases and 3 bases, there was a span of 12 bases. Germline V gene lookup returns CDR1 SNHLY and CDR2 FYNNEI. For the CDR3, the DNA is TGTGCCAGCAGTGAGGGTTTAGGCGGCTACGAGCAGTACTTC. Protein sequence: CASSEGLGGYEQYF.